The 19 T cell receptor beta chains below come from one sample, sequenced in a study of PD-L1 blockade in urothelial cancer. TCRdb's copy holds only in-frame clones and misses some; the assay was immunoSEQ multiplex PCR. The table has about 50,000 clones, 70% to 85% seen once. The sequences come from PBMCs, collected around atezolizumab (anti-PD-L1) treatment. These receptors were collected from a man aged 65-85 years with urothelial cancer.

This clone was recorded only once. The chain links TRBV10-3 to TRBJ2-7; D is perhaps TRBD1 (5 bases). In germline, CDR1 is ENHRY, CDR2 SYGVKD. The CDR3 is 14 amino acids. Trimming removed 0 bases at V and 5 bases at J, with 11 bases between. The CDR3 region has the DNA TGTGCCATCAGTGAGTCGGGCAGGGTAAACGAGCAGTACTTC. Its translation is CAISESGRVNEQYF.

This chain connects TRBV5-1 to TRBJ2-2; 8 bases match TRBD2. The CDR3 is made up of 16 amino acids. Germline CDR1 is SGHRS and CDR2 is YFSETQ. V shed 0 bases and J 4 bases; nucleotides not matched to a gene: 5. The CDR3 bases are TGCGCCAGCAGCTTGGAAGCGGGAGTGGGCACCGGGGAGCTGTTTTTT. As protein: CASSLEAGVGTGELFF.

The genes are TRBV2 and TRBJ1-3; 9 bases map to TRBD1. The CDR3 sequence is 14 residues long. V trimming: 6 bases; J trimming: 4 bases; junction bases outside the gene matches: 4. Germline V gene sequence: CDR1 SNHLY, CDR2 FYNNEI. The CDR3: CASRWDRAGNTIYF. CDR3 coding DNA: TGTGCCAGCAGATGGGACAGGGCAGGAAACACCATATATTTT.

The chain carries TRBV21-1 and TRBJ2-2; no check of the table's D call, TRBD2, against the DNA was made. TRBV21-1 is marked as a pseudogene. This CDR3 region has 17 residues. The CDR3 DNA is TGTGCCAGCAGCAATCGGGGACTAGCCGCGAACACCGGGGAGCTGTTTTTT. Translation: CASSNRGLAANTGELFF.

This clone has a handful of counts. The V gene is TRBV4-1, the J gene TRBJ1-5; D gene unclear. The CDR3 extends over 13 amino acids. The V end lost 4 bases, the J end lost 3 bases, and 7 bases lay between the germline ends. Per germline, CDR1 MGHRA and CDR2 YSYEKL. CDR3 nucleotides: TGCGCCAGCAGCCGTCTAGTCAATCAGCCCCAGCATTTT. Residues: CASSRLVNQPQHF.

The sample holds a few counts of this clone. This sequence joins TRBV6-1 and TRBJ1-4; D remains unclear. CDR3 length: 14 amino acids. Trimming removed 1 base from V and 4 bases from J, with 7 bases in between. Germline values: CDR1 MNHNS, CDR2 SASEGT. The CDR3 sequence is CASSEGAVNEKLFF. In DNA, the CDR3 is TGTGCCAGCAGTGAAGGAGCTGTTAATGAAAAACTGTTTTTT.

This clone showed up just a few times. The V call is TRBV19, the J call TRBJ1-5, with 7 bases that match TRBD1. Per the germline V gene, CDR1 is LNHDA and CDR2 is SQIVND (reference sequence). The CDR3 spans 17 residues. V lost 4 bases to trimming and J lost 3 bases; unmatched junction nucleotides: 12. The CDR3 spells CASSRMWGGQANQPQHF. The CDR3 nucleotides read TGTGCCAGTAGTAGGATGTGGGGTGGACAGGCCAATCAGCCCCAGCATTTT. Complete variable domain (other parts from reference TRBV19 and TRBJ1-5): DGGITQSPKYLFRKEGQNVTLSCEQNLNHDAMYWYRQDPGQGLRLIYYSQIVNDFQKGDIAEGYSVSREKKESFPLTVTSAQKNPTAFYLCASSRMWGGQANQPQHFGDGTRLSIL.

V usage is TRBV19 and J usage is TRBJ1-1; weak D call: TRBD1 (6 bases). V lost 4 bases and J 4 bases, leaving 16 bases between the germline ends. CDR1 is LNHDA, CDR2 SQIVND, per germline (reference sequence). The CDR3 runs 15 residues. The CDR3 spells CASSTSGQSITEAFF. The CDR3 coding sequence is TGTGCCAGTAGTACCTCCGGACAGTCTATCACTGAAGCTTTCTTT. Full variable domain (remainder filled in from reference TRBV19 and TRBJ1-1): DGGITQSPKYLFRKEGQNVTLSCEQNLNHDAMYWYRQDPGQGLRLIYYSQIVNDFQKGDIAEGYSVSREKKESFPLTVTSAQKNPTAFYLCASSTSGQSITEAFFGQGTRLTVV.

This clone occurred once. This chain connects TRBV19 to TRBJ2-7, with a weak D call TRBD2 (7 bases). The germline V gene encodes CDR1 LNHDA and CDR2 SQIVND (reference sequence). This CDR3 is built from 16 residues. V gave up 5 bases and J gave up 1 base, with 18 bases separating them. The CDR3 protein is CASSPRRGGGSYEQYF. CDR3 nucleotides: TGTGCCAGTAGTCCGCGGAGGGGGGGCGGGTCCTACGAGCAGTACTTC.

The chain employs TRBV6-1 and TRBJ2-7; D remains unclear. Trimming removed 0 bases from V and 0 bases from J, with 6 bases in between. Germline V CDR1 and CDR2: MNHNS, SASEGT. The CDR3 is 14 amino acids. CDR3 sequence reads: CASSEAQVSYEQYF. CDR3 DNA: TGTGCCAGCAGTGAAGCGCAGGTCTCCTACGAGCAGTACTTC.

CDR3 coding DNA: TGCGCCAGCAGCTTGGACCAGGGGGACAATCAGCCCCAGCATTTT. It translates to CASSLDQGDNQPQHF. The chain couples TRBV5-1 to TRBJ1-5; 7 nucleotides align to TRBD1. Germline V CDR1 and CDR2: SGHRS, YFSETQ. V lost 0 bases to trimming and J lost 3 bases; unmatched junction nucleotides: 3. The CDR3 loop spans 15 amino acids.

In DNA form, the CDR3 reads TGCGCCAGCAGCTTGGGATTTGGGGCGTTTTCAGATACGCAGTATTTT. Its protein is CASSLGFGAFSDTQYF. This rearrangement joins TRBV5-1 to TRBJ2-3; tentative D call: TRBD1 (5 bases). The CDR3 is 16 residues long. CDR1 and CDR2 (germline): SGHRS, YFSETQ. The ends were cut back, 0 bases at V and 4 bases at J, with 15 bases in the middle.

The V gene is TRBV5-5, the J gene TRBJ1-5, with D unresolved. Trimming cost V 0 bases and J 7 bases, with 11 bases left between them. The CDR3 runs 14 residues. Germline CDR1 and CDR2: SGHKS and YYEKEE (reference sequence). CDR3 coding DNA: TGTGCCAGCAGCTTGGGACAACGGGAGCAGCCCCAGCATTTT. This translates into CASSLGQREQPQHF.

The chain combines TRBV5-6 with TRBJ2-1; maybe TRBD1 (5 bases). The germline CDR1 and CDR2 sequences are SGHDT and YYEEEE. The CDR3 is 18 residues long. Trimming removed 1 base at V and 0 bases at J, with 17 bases between. CDR3 sequence: CASSLFGRAWSSYNEQFF. For the CDR3, the DNA is TGTGCCAGCAGCTTGTTCGGCAGGGCGTGGAGCTCCTACAATGAGCAGTTCTTC.

This chain connects TRBV5-1 to TRBJ2-7, with 9 bases that match TRBD2. CDR1 is SGHRS, CDR2 YFSETQ, per germline. V was pared by 6 bases and J by 3 bases, with 13 bases of the junction left unmatched. This CDR3 comprises 16 residues. Here the CDR3 DNA reads TGCGCCAGCACCCAAGGTCCGGGACTAGCTGTCTACGAGCAGTACTTC. Protein: CASTQGPGLAVYEQYF.

V and J are TRBV11-1 and TRBJ2-6, with TRBD1 matching over 7 bases. The J segment lost 0 bases and the V segment lost 2 bases, leaving 10 bases of the junction unmatched. This CDR3 comprises 19 residues. Germline CDR1 SGHAT, CDR2 FQDESV (reference sequence). CDR3 protein: CASSLLRQGASSGANVLTF. CDR3 nucleotide sequence: TGTGCCAGCAGCTTACTAAGACAGGGCGCTAGCTCTGGGGCCAACGTCCTGACTTTC. Variable domain in full (rest from reference TRBV11-1 and TRBJ2-6): EAEVAQSPRYKITEKSQAVAFWCDPISGHATLYWYRQILGQGPELLVQFQDESVVDDSQLPKDRFSAERLKGVDSTLKIQPAELGDSAMYLCASSLLRQGASSGANVLTFGAGSRLTVL.

The CDR3 DNA sequence: TGTGCCAGCAGTCCGGGGGGAGGGGGAGCCTATGGCTACACCTTC. Translated: CASSPGGGGAYGYTF. The chain recombines TRBV6-5 with TRBJ1-2; TRBD1 might be the D (6 bases). CDR3 length: 15 amino acids. V lost 5 bases, J lost 4 bases, and 17 bases lay in between. Germline CDR1 and CDR2: MNHEY and SVGAGI.

This sequence joins TRBV11-2 and TRBJ2-5; possible D gene TRBD1, 5 bases. Germline V gene lookup returns CDR1 SGHAT and CDR2 FQNNGV. The CDR3 has 14 amino acids. V was pared by 1 base and J by 5 bases, with 11 bases between. The CDR3 region is CASSLGGRVETQYF. CDR3 DNA: TGTGCCAGCAGCTTAGGGGGCAGGGTTGAGACCCAGTACTTC.

This chain links TRBV18 with TRBJ2-7; D gene ambiguous. The CDR3 runs to 15 residues. The ends were cut back, 4 bases at V and 7 bases at J, with 20 bases in the middle. Germline CDR1 is KGHSH and CDR2 is LQKENI. The CDR3 DNA sequence: TGTGCCAGCTCACGCGATCCGGTCCGAGCCTCGGAGCAGTACTTC. Translation: CASSRDPVRASEQYF.